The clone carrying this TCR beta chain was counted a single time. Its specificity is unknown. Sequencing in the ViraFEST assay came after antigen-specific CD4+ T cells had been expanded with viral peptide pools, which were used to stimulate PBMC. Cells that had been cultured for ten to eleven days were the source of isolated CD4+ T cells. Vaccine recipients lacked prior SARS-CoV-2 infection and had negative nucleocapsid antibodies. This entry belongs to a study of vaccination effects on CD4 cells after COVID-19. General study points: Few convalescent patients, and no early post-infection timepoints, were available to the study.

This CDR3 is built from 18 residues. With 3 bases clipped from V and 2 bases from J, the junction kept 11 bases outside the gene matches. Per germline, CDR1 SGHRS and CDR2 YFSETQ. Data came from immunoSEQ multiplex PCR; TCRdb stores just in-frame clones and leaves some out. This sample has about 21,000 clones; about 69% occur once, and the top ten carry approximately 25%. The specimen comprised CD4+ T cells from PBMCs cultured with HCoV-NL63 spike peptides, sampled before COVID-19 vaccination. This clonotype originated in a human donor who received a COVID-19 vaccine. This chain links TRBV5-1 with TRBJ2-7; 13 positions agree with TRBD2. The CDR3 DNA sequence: TGCGCCAGCAGCTCGGCCGGGACTAGCGGGATCCGCCCCTACGAGCAGTACTTC. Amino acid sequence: CASSSAGTSGIRPYEQYF.